Shown below are 21 T cell receptor beta chains from a single sample sequenced in a study of T cell repertoires in cytomegalovirus infection. MiXCR, applied by TCRdb to the reads, yields one record per CDR3 protein. The table shows about 530,000 distinct CDR3 sequences, with around 27% occurring only once. The sequencing sample was made of PBMCs. The receptors shown here come from a human donor in good health (CMV status not recorded). Some clones in this sample may be carry-over from other donors' samples.

The table lists this clonotype with a few counts. The chain carries TRBV7-9 and TRBJ2-1; 9 nucleotides align to TRBD2. Trimming at V came to 8 bases and at J to 6 bases, leaving 11 bases not matched to a gene. Germline CDR1 reads SEHNR; CDR2 reads FQNEAQ (reference sequence). CDR3 length equals 15 residues. This CDR3 is CASSKGSGSGNEQFF. CDR3 DNA sequence: TGTGCCAGCTCTAAGGGTAGCGGGAGTGGCAATGAGCAGTTCTTC.

In regard to this clonotype: A much more abundant neighbour one base away suggests this may be a read error. The J gene is TRBJ2-3, the V gene TRBV7-2, with TRBD1 identical over 7 bases. This CDR3 region has 15 residues. CDR1 is SGHTA, CDR2 FQGNSA, per germline. The CDR3 protein is CASSSQGVVSDAQYF. For the CDR3, the DNA is TGTGCCAGCAGCTCCCAGGGGGTGGTTTCAGATGCGCAGTATTTT. Using reference TRBV7-2 and TRBJ2-3 for the parts outside the CDR3, the full variable domain is GAGVSQSPSNKVTEKGKDVELRCDPISGHTALYWYRQSLGQGLEFLIYFQGNSAPDKSGLPSDRFSAERTGGSVSTLTIQRTQQEDSAVYLCASSSQGVVSDAQYFGPGTRLTVL.

This chain links TRBV6-2 or TRBV6-3 with TRBJ2-7; possibly TRBD1 for D (5 bases). Germline loops: CDR1 MNHEY, CDR2 SVGEGT. V was trimmed by 2 bases and J by 3 bases, leaving 20 bases between them. The CDR3 is 17 residues long. DNA for the CDR3: TGTGCCAGCAGTTACAACCCCCGCACAGGCGCGTACTACGAGCAGTACTTC. Translating gives CASSYNPRTGAYYEQYF.

This clonotype was seen only a few times. The chain employs TRBV29-1 and TRBJ2-7; D not resolved. The length of the CDR3 is 14 residues. Germline CDR1 is SQVTM and CDR2 is ANQGSEA. V lost 4 bases and J lost 0, with 13 bases in between. The CDR3 coding sequence is TGCAGCGTTGTGCAGGAGTTGAGCTCCTACGAGCAGTACTTC. The encoded protein is CSVVQELSSYEQYF.

The V call is TRBV7-9, the J call TRBJ2-2; TRBD1 aligns across 8 bases. CDR1 and CDR2 (germline): SEHNR, FQNEAQ (reference sequence). V lost 6 bases and J lost 6; bases outside the gene matches: 9. The CDR3 has 15 amino acids. The chain's CDR3 is CASSWTQGVPGELFF. Written as DNA, the CDR3 is TGTGCCAGCAGTTGGACACAGGGGGTCCCCGGGGAGCTGTTTTTT.

This clonotype has more than one count but fewer than ten. V and J are TRBV12-3 or TRBV12-4 and TRBJ1-1; D is unresolved. Trimming took off 5 bases at V and 4 bases at J, with 14 bases between the two ends. The CDR3 is 14 amino acids. The CDR3 is CASSTVGTSTEAFF. The CDR3 DNA follows: TGTGCCAGCAGTACAGTCGGTACAAGCACTGAAGCTTTCTTT.

This clonotype was seen a few times. The V gene is TRBV13, the J gene TRBJ1-1, with TRBD1 as a possible D gene (6 bases). Germline CDR1 reads PRHDT; CDR2 reads FYEKMQ (reference sequence). With 4 bases removed from V and 10 bases from J, the gap between germline ends came to 10 bases. This CDR3 is built from 11 residues. The CDR3 nucleotides read TGTGCCAGCAGCTGGGACATTCGAGCTTTCTTT. It specifies CASSWDIRAFF.

The table lists this clonotype with a few counts. V and J are TRBV29-1 and TRBJ1-3; no clear D. The CDR3 covers 12 residues. Germline V CDR1 and CDR2: SQVTM, ANQGSEA. V was shortened by 1 base and J by 4 bases, with 5 bases between the two germline ends. The CDR3 DNA is TGCAGCGTTGAAGTGTTCGGAAACACCATATATTTT. Its protein is CSVEVFGNTIYF.

V gene TRBV12-3 or TRBV12-4 combines with J gene TRBJ2-1; TRBD2 matches 10 bases. This CDR3 spans 21 amino acids. The ends lost 6 bases at V and 0 bases at J; junction bases unmatched: 20. CDR3 protein: CASRAPTSGIRSYSSYNEQFF. CDR3 coding DNA: TGTGCCAGCAGAGCCCCAACTAGCGGGATCAGATCATACAGCTCCTACAATGAGCAGTTCTTC.

This chain joins TRBV28 and TRBJ2-7, with 11 bases identical to TRBD2. The CDR3 has 14 amino acids. From germline, CDR1 is MDHEN and CDR2 SYDVKM. Unmatched junction bases numbered 4, after V lost 4 bases and J lost 5 bases. CDR3 nucleotides: TGTGCCAGCAGTTCTAGCGGGAGGCGGGACGAGCAGTACTTC. This gives the protein CASSSSGRRDEQYF.

This chain links TRBV12-3 or TRBV12-4 with TRBJ1-2; 11 bases match TRBD1. Trimming cost V 6 bases and J 5 bases; bases outside gene matches: 5. The CDR3 extends over 14 amino acids. The CDR3 DNA sequence: TGTGCCAGCAGCCGGGACAGGGGGTGGTATGGCTACACCTTC. Protein product: CASSRDRGWYGYTF.

This clonotype turned up a few times. V is TRBV4-1 and J is TRBJ1-5; possible D gene TRBD1, 5 bases. CDR1 is MGHRA and CDR2 is YSYEKL in the germline V gene. Trimming pared 0 bases from V and 3 bases from J, leaving 18 bases between. This CDR3 has 18 residues. This chain's CDR3 is CASSQDTSGAGNNQPQHF. DNA of the CDR3: TGCGCCAGCAGCCAAGATACATCCGGGGCAGGTAACAATCAGCCCCAGCATTTT.

This clonotype was found a few times. The chain uses TRBV28 and TRBJ2-1; the D gene is possibly TRBD2 (6 bases). From germline, CDR1 is MDHEN and CDR2 SYDVKM. The length of the CDR3 is 17 residues. With 1 base removed from V and 5 bases from J, the gap between germline ends came to 18 bases. The CDR3 DNA sequence: TGTGCCAGCAGTTTATCCGGTAGCGGCGCCCGCGACAATGAGCAGTTCTTC. Its translation is CASSLSGSGARDNEQFF.

The rearrangement joins TRBV12-3 or TRBV12-4 to TRBJ1-4, with D possibly being TRBD1 (5 bases). This CDR3 comprises 15 residues. V lost 5 bases, J lost 5 bases, and 15 bases lay in between. This CDR3 reads CASSGGGRRNEKLFF. The CDR3 region has the DNA TGTGCCAGCAGTGGGGGTGGACGGAGGAATGAAAAACTGTTTTTT.

The chain couples TRBV19 to TRBJ2-5; 7 nucleotides line up with TRBD2. Germline trimming cut 4 bases from V and 4 bases from J; bases unmatched to any gene: 15. The germline V gene encodes CDR1 LNHDA and CDR2 SQIVND (reference sequence). CDR3 size: 17 residues. DNA for the CDR3: TGTGCCAGTAGTACGATAGCCGGAGGGTTAGCGGGAGAGACCCAGTACTTC. It translates to CASSTIAGGLAGETQYF.

This clonotype was detected only a few times. The J gene is TRBJ2-1, the V gene TRBV19; the match to TRBD2 covers 9 bases. Per germline, CDR1 LNHDA and CDR2 SQIVND (reference sequence). V lost 10 bases and J lost 10; bases outside the gene matches: 14. The CDR3 has 14 residues. This CDR3 reads CANKSGTSTIEQFF. In nucleotides, the CDR3 is TGTGCCAACAAATCCGGGACTAGCACGATAGAGCAGTTCTTC. Full variable domain (remainder filled in from reference TRBV19 and TRBJ2-1): DGGITQSPKYLFRKEGQNVTLSCEQNLNHDAMYWYRQDPGQGLRLIYYSQIVNDFQKGDIAEGYSVSREKKESFPLTVTSAQKNPTAFYLCANKSGTSTIEQFFGPGTRLTVL.

This clonotype came up many times. J is TRBJ2-2 and V is TRBV7-6; 7 positions match TRBD2. This CDR3 contains 16 residues. Germline V gene lookup returns CDR1 SGHVS and CDR2 FNYEAQ. V dropped 5 bases and J dropped 2; count of bases not matched to a gene: 8. CDR3 sequence reads: CASSTSAGLNTGELFF. CDR3 sequence (DNA): TGTGCCAGCAGCACCTCTGCGGGACTAAACACCGGGGAGCTGTTTTTT.

This clonotype was seen a few times. This chain connects TRBV5-1 to TRBJ2-1, with 7 bases lining up with TRBD2. Per the germline V gene, CDR1 is SGHRS and CDR2 is YFSETQ. The CDR3 is 16 residues long. Trimming took 0 bases from V and 4 from J; bases not matched to a gene: 7. The CDR3 protein is CASSLGLALPYNEQFF. The CDR3 DNA follows: TGCGCCAGCAGCTTGGGACTAGCCCTCCCTTACAATGAGCAGTTCTTC.

The chain couples TRBV7-2 to TRBJ2-7; D gene unclear. The V gene's germline CDR1 is SGHTA and CDR2 FQGNSA. Trimming cost V 5 bases and J 6 bases, with 11 bases left between them. The CDR3 sequence is 12 residues long. CDR3 region: CASSPFKGEQYF. DNA for the CDR3: TGTGCCAGCAGCCCGTTTAAGGGCGAGCAGTACTTC.

This clonotype was observed many times. The V gene is TRBV6-5, the J gene TRBJ2-3; D possibly matches TRBD1 or TRBD2 (5 bases each). Between the trimmed V and J ends, which lost 0 bases and 1 base, there was a span of 8 bases. Per the germline V gene, CDR1 is MNHEY and CDR2 is SVGAGI. The CDR3 covers 15 residues. This CDR3 is CASSYSGVGTDTQYF. The CDR3 DNA reads as TGTGCCAGCAGTTACTCGGGGGTGGGCACAGATACGCAGTATTTT.

This clonotype was observed a handful of times. The chain uses TRBV6-6 and TRBJ2-2; the D gene is possibly TRBD1 (6 bases). The V gene lost 2 bases and the J gene lost 3 bases, with 16 bases spanning the gap. The CDR3 contains 17 residues. Germline CDR1 and CDR2: MNHNY and SVGAGI (reference sequence). CDR3 sequence: CASSYLGQNRDTGELFF. The DNA of the CDR3 is TGTGCCAGCAGTTACCTGGGACAAAACCGCGACACCGGGGAGCTGTTTTTT.